Shown below are 22 T cell receptor beta chains from a single sample sequenced in a study of CD8 T cells in ankylosing spondylitis. TCRdb reprocessed the 5' RACE reads via MiXCR and lists one record per CDR3 protein. Found here are hundreds of thousands of distinct CDR3 sequences, about 9.1% of them singletons; the top ten hold 6.8%. Material: blood, either unsorted or a sorted T cell fraction (not recorded which). The source of these receptors is a male donor with ankylosing spondylitis or in good health (not recorded which).

In this sample, this clonotype turned up many times. This chain links TRBV12-3 or TRBV12-4 with TRBJ1-4; TRBD1 is a possible D gene (5 bases). The CDR3 contains 12 residues. The V and J ends lost 6 bases and 7 bases respectively, with 9 bases between them. The CDR3 nucleotides read TGTGCCAGCAGCCAGGGTTCTGAAAAACTGTTTTTT. Protein: CASSQGSEKLFF.

This clonotype was counted ten times or more. The rearrangement uses TRBV3-1 and TRBJ2-2; no firm D call. The CDR3 covers 13 residues. Looked up from germline, CDR1 is LGHDT and CDR2 is YNNKEL (reference sequence). Trimming took off 4 bases at V and 7 bases at J, with 10 bases between the two ends. CDR3 bases: TGTGCCAGCAGCCCTCCGAAAGGCGGGGAGCTGTTTTTT. This codes for CASSPPKGGELFF.

This clonotype was counted ten times or more. The rearrangement uses TRBV7-2 and TRBJ1-1, with D uncertain. CDR1 and CDR2 (germline): SGHTA, FQGNSA. The CDR3 is 16 residues long. Trimming removed 0 bases from V and 0 bases from J, with 11 bases in between. CDR3 region: CASSLAGVPMNTEAFF. The CDR3 DNA is TGTGCCAGCAGCTTAGCTGGGGTCCCAATGAACACTGAAGCTTTCTTT. The full variable domain, with the rest looked up from reference TRBV7-2 and TRBJ1-1, is GAGVSQSPSNKVTEKGKDVELRCDPISGHTALYWYRQSLGQGLEFLIYFQGNSAPDKSGLPSDRFSAERTGGSVSTLTIQRTQQEDSAVYLCASSLAGVPMNTEAFFGQGTRLTVV.

This clonotype showed up many times. This chain links TRBV5-4 with TRBJ2-3, with TRBD2 as a possible D gene (6 bases). Germline V gene sequence: CDR1 SGHNT, CDR2 YYREEE (reference sequence). The CDR3 spans 19 residues. V lost 1 base to trimming and J lost 3 bases, with 24 bases between them. In DNA, the CDR3 is TGTGCCAGCAGCTTGCGAACTAGCCTGTATACTCGGCGGACAGATACGCAGTATTTT. It codes for CASSLRTSLYTRRTDTQYF.

This clonotype was detected ten times or more. V gene TRBV20-1 combines with J gene TRBJ2-5; 11 nucleotides align to TRBD2. The CDR3 runs 15 residues. Germline loops: CDR1 DFQATT, CDR2 SNEGSKA (reference sequence). Germline trimming cut 6 bases from V and 4 bases from J; bases unmatched to any gene: 10. The CDR3 spells CSALRVAGGRETQYF. Written as DNA, the CDR3 is TGCAGTGCCTTACGGGTAGCGGGAGGGCGAGAGACCCAGTACTTC.

This clonotype was seen many times. The chain employs TRBV20-1 and TRBJ1-1; unclear D gene. The V gene lost 8 bases and the J gene lost 0 bases, with 7 bases spanning the gap. CDR1 is DFQATT and CDR2 is SNEGSKA in the germline V gene (reference sequence). The CDR3 is 11 residues long. The CDR3 DNA sequence: TGCAGTCCTGATTTGAACACTGAAGCTTTCTTT. It yields the protein CSPDLNTEAFF.

Comments on this clonotype: Just one base apart from a much larger clone, this may be a read error. The V call is TRBV12-3 or TRBV12-4, the J call TRBJ2-5; D ambiguous. V was clipped by 6 bases and J by 2 bases, with 10 bases between them. The CDR3 length is 13 residues. The CDR3 loop reads CASSRVGQETQYF. The CDR3 region has the DNA TGTGCCAGCAGCCGGGTTGGTCAAGAGACCCAGTACTTC.

This clonotype was seen repeatedly, ten times or more. The chain joins TRBV5-1 to TRBJ1-1, with D perhaps matching TRBD1 (6 bases). V shed 6 bases and J shed 2 bases, with 26 bases lying between them. CDR3 length equals 18 residues. Germline V lookup: CDR1 SGHRS, CDR2 YFSETQ. The CDR3 protein is CASNSPSVGAGGNTEAFF. As DNA, the CDR3 is TGCGCCAGCAATTCTCCATCGGTGGGGGCAGGAGGCAACACTGAAGCTTTCTTT.

This clonotype was counted ten times or more. The V call is TRBV20-1, the J call TRBJ2-3; D is possibly TRBD2 (7 bases). The V gene lost 4 bases and the J gene lost 2 bases, with 19 bases spanning the gap. This CDR3 comprises 16 residues. In germline, CDR1 is DFQATT, CDR2 SNEGSKA (reference sequence). As DNA, the CDR3 is TGCAGTGCTATTCCCCTAGGAGGGGGGGACACAGATACGCAGTATTTT. Residues: CSAIPLGGGDTDTQYF.

This clonotype was detected a few times. The chain uses TRBV14 and TRBJ2-5; possibly TRBD1 for D (5 bases). V was cut by 0 bases and J by 7 bases, with 12 bases left in between. There are 14 residues in the CDR3. Germline loops: CDR1 SGHDN, CDR2 FVKESK. CDR3 in amino acids: CASSQDRVSGTQYF. For the CDR3, the DNA is TGTGCCAGCAGCCAAGACAGGGTTAGTGGGACCCAGTACTTC. The full variable domain, its missing parts supplied by reference TRBV14 and TRBJ2-5, is EAGVTQFPSHSVIEKGQTVTLRCDPISGHDNLYWYRRVMGKEIKFLLHFVKESKQDESGMPNNRFLAERTGGTYSTLKVQPAELEDSGVYFCASSQDRVSGTQYFGPGTRLLVL.

Ten or more counts support this clonotype. The genes are TRBV9 and TRBJ1-3; D might be TRBD1 (5 bases). Germline V lookup: CDR1 SGDLS, CDR2 YYNGEE. This CDR3 region has 14 residues. Deletions cut 3 bases from V and 4 bases from J, with 11 bases between. The CDR3 protein is CASSGQDTGNTIYF. Written as DNA, the CDR3 is TGTGCCAGCAGCGGCCAGGACACCGGAAACACCATATATTTT.

The chain couples TRBV5-4 to TRBJ2-7; no clear D gene. CDR1 and CDR2 (germline): SGHNT, YYREEE (reference sequence). V lost 4 bases to trimming and J lost 6 bases, with 14 bases between them. The CDR3 is 13 amino acids. The CDR3: CASSPGLLCEQYF. In nucleotides, the CDR3 is TGTGCCAGCAGCCCTGGGCTCCTCTGCGAGCAGTACTTC.

This clonotype was counted at least ten times. J is TRBJ1-2 and V is TRBV12-3 or TRBV12-4, with D perhaps TRBD1 (6 bases). The CDR3 contains 13 residues. V was pared by 8 bases and J by 8 bases, with 18 bases between. The CDR3 reads CASHPTTGYGYTF. CDR3 nucleotide sequence: TGTGCCAGCCATCCGACTACAGGGTACGGCTACACCTTC.

The V call is TRBV6-2 or TRBV6-3, the J call TRBJ1-3, with TRBD1 as a possible D gene (6 bases). Trimming removed 0 bases from V and 0 bases from J, with 12 bases in between. CDR1 and CDR2 (germline): MNHEY, SVGEGT. The CDR3 is 17 amino acids. The CDR3 sequence is CASSYSPGQTSGNTIYF. CDR3 in DNA: TGTGCCAGCAGTTACTCTCCGGGACAAACCTCTGGAAACACCATATATTTT.

This chain connects TRBV7-2 to TRBJ2-2; TRBD2 matches at 10 bases. There are 16 residues in the CDR3. Germline V gene sequence: CDR1 SGHTA, CDR2 FQGNSA. V gave up 6 bases and J gave up 5 bases; unmatched junction bases: 9. CDR3 DNA sequence: TGTGCCAGCAGGAGGGCGGGGACTAGCGAAACCGGGGAGCTGTTTTTT. Protein product: CASRRAGTSETGELFF.

The chain has TRBV7-8 and TRBJ2-3; TRBD2 is a possible D gene (6 bases). Germline values: CDR1 SGHVS, CDR2 FQNEAQ. The CDR3 has 15 amino acids. The V and J ends lost 1 base and 2 bases respectively, with 10 bases between them. Here the CDR3 reads CASSLVRGPTDTQYF. In DNA, the CDR3 is TGTGCCAGCAGCTTAGTGCGGGGCCCCACAGATACGCAGTATTTT. The whole variable domain, remainder taken from reference TRBV7-8 and TRBJ2-3, is GAGVSQSPRYKVAKRGQDVALRCDPISGHVSLFWYQQALGQGPEFLTYFQNEAQLDKSGLPSDRFFAERPEGSVSTLKIQRTQQEDSAVYLCASSLVRGPTDTQYFGPGTRLTVL.

The table lists this clonotype with many counts. The chain carries TRBV11-2 and TRBJ1-5; D is uncertain. This CDR3 contains 11 residues. Trimming left V 4 bases short and J 9 bases short, with 7 bases between. Germline-derived CDR1 and CDR2 are SGHAT and FQNNGV. The CDR3 sequence is CASSSSGPQHF. The CDR3 DNA is TGTGCCAGCAGCTCTTCCGGGCCCCAGCATTTT.

This clonotype came up many times. The chain uses TRBV5-6 and TRBJ1-2; a possible D gene is TRBD1 (5 bases). Germline lookup yields CDR1 SGHDT and CDR2 YYEEEE. The V and J ends lost 4 bases and 4 bases respectively, with 14 bases between them. CDR3 length: 14 amino acids. The CDR3 here is CASSPRTGLYGYTF. The DNA of the CDR3 is TGTGCCAGCAGCCCCCGGACGGGACTCTATGGCTACACCTTC.

As for this clonotype: A much larger clone sits a single nucleotide away, making a read error possible. This sequence joins TRBV6-1 and TRBJ1-5; possibly TRBD1 for D (5 bases). Germline V gene sequence: CDR1 MNHNS, CDR2 SASEGT. The CDR3 contains 14 residues. CDR3 residues: CASSPTVSNRPQHF. The CDR3 DNA sequence: TGTGCCAGCAGCCCGACAGTTAGCAATCGGCCCCAGCATTTT.

Many counts were recorded for this clonotype. This chain links TRBV12-3 or TRBV12-4 with TRBJ2-7; a possible D gene is TRBD2 (5 bases). The V end lost 3 bases, the J end lost 5 bases, and 8 bases lay between the germline ends. The CDR3 totals 12 residues. CDR3 region: CASSFPGNEQYF. The CDR3 DNA sequence: TGTGCCAGCAGTTTTCCCGGGAACGAGCAGTACTTC.

Only a few counts were recorded for this clonotype. Sequence at one end of the junction differs from germline and may be a read error. The chain has TRBV20-1 and TRBJ1-1; D not resolved. Germline lookup yields CDR1 DFQATT and CDR2 SNEGSKA (reference sequence). This CDR3 comprises 13 residues. CDR3 protein: CSARPPENPEAFF. The CDR3 region has the DNA TGCAGTGCTAGGCCCCCGGAGAACCCTGAAGCTTTCTTT.

About this clonotype itself: With a much larger clone just one base away, this may be a read error. In nucleotides, the CDR3 is TGCAGTGCTAGAGTTCTAAGCAGGGGGACTGAAGCTTTCTTT. Translating it yields CSARVLSRGTEAFF. This chain uses TRBV20-1 with TRBJ1-1, with 7 nucleotides matching TRBD1. This CDR3 comprises 14 residues. Germline values: CDR1 DFQATT, CDR2 SNEGSKA (reference sequence). V shed 1 base and J 5 bases; nucleotides not matched to a gene: 7.